Here is one TCR beta chain with its context. Its antigen is not known. These data originate in a study of T cells after yellow fever vaccination. Findings and limits, study-wide: Overall, a small share of clonotypes was seen in both CD4 and CD8 compartments. Though it reached lower strength, the secondary response hit its peak faster, day 5 versus 15. Re-detected after boosting: most primary clones, about 96% of CD4 and about 89% of CD8.

Generation of TCR cDNA used 5'RACE template switching (which added a universal primer site and UMIs). TCRdb re-analysed the 5' RACE reads in MiXCR, keeping a single row per CDR3 protein. The sample holds 400,000 or so distinct CDR3 sequences; around 19% are singletons and the top ten take over 15%. The sample here was PBMCs, taken before the yellow fever booster vaccination. The sequence was obtained from a man aged 18 to 35 who received the YFV17D yellow fever vaccine.

Here the CDR3 reads CASSYRPDRGSNQPQHF. The CDR3, as DNA: TGTGCCAGCAGCTATCGCCCGGACAGGGGAAGCAATCAGCCCCAGCATTTT. V usage is TRBV6-2 or TRBV6-3 and J usage is TRBJ1-5, with 9 bases lining up with TRBD1. With 6 bases clipped from V and 1 base from J, the junction kept 10 bases outside the gene matches. CDR3 length: 17 amino acids. Looked up from germline, CDR1 is MNHEY and CDR2 is SVGEGT.